This is a list of T cell receptor beta chains from one sample in a study of CD8 T cells in ankylosing spondylitis. TCRdb called the 5' RACE reads again in MiXCR, with one record for every CDR3 protein. The data contain 750,000 to 850,000 distinct CDR3 sequences, about 10% of them singletons. Sequenced sample: blood, either unsorted or a sorted T cell fraction (not recorded which). The origin of the receptors is a male donor with ankylosing spondylitis. CDR3s leave out the opening cysteine and the closing phenylalanine or tryptophan.

v_call: TRBV7-6; j_call: TRBJ2-2; cdr3_aa: ASSLVGDTGELF
v_call: TRBV7-3; j_call: TRBJ1-1; cdr3_aa: ASRRTARDTEAF
v_call: TRBV20-1; j_call: TRBJ2-3; cdr3_aa: SARGLAGGRDTQY
v_call: TRBV7-2; j_call: TRBJ2-7; cdr3_aa: ASSTMTAYEQY
v_call: TRBV5-6; j_call: TRBJ1-1; cdr3_aa: ASSTKFLPNTEAF
v_call: TRBV5-1; j_call: TRBJ2-1; cdr3_aa: ASSFSSGSIDEQF
v_call: TRBV12-3/TRBV12-4; j_call: TRBJ2-3; cdr3_aa: ASTSWDTQY
v_call: TRBV5-1; j_call: TRBJ1-1; cdr3_aa: ASSLGGQGDSEAF
v_call: TRBV15; j_call: TRBJ2-3; cdr3_aa: ATSRMGGTDTQY
v_call: TRBV20-1; j_call: TRBJ2-3; cdr3_aa: SADVRITSASTDTQY
v_call: TRBV5-4; j_call: TRBJ2-7; cdr3_aa: ASSRVGLADEQY
v_call: TRBV5-1; j_call: TRBJ2-3; cdr3_aa: ASERDSGTDTQY
v_call: TRBV29-1; j_call: TRBJ2-3; cdr3_aa: SVEDHRADTQY
v_call: TRBV7-3; j_call: TRBJ2-3; cdr3_aa: ASSIEATDTQY
v_call: TRBV20-1; j_call: TRBJ1-2; cdr3_aa: SAGGDTPYGYT
v_call: TRBV6-2/TRBV6-3; j_call: TRBJ2-2; cdr3_aa: ASSPRPGPAVGGELF
v_call: TRBV28; j_call: TRBJ2-7; cdr3_aa: ASSPGTGSFYEQY
v_call: TRBV5-6; j_call: TRBJ2-3; cdr3_aa: ASSLGGPADTQY
v_call: TRBV20-1; j_call: TRBJ2-7; cdr3_aa: SARAGTGNEQY
v_call: TRBV6-1; j_call: TRBJ1-1; cdr3_aa: ASSWTGQMNTEAF
v_call: TRBV3-1; j_call: TRBJ1-1; cdr3_aa: ASSQGHSLNTEAF
v_call: TRBV12-3/TRBV12-4; j_call: TRBJ2-5; cdr3_aa: ASSAESLAGLETQY
v_call: TRBV9; j_call: TRBJ2-1; cdr3_aa: ASSVSAGSYNEQF
v_call: TRBV7-9; j_call: TRBJ2-7; cdr3_aa: ASNPGTFRWY
v_call: TRBV6-1; j_call: TRBJ2-7; cdr3_aa: ASRESGRTYEQY
v_call: TRBV6-5; j_call: TRBJ1-1; cdr3_aa: ASSYLGEGLNTEAF
v_call: TRBV20-1; j_call: TRBJ1-5; cdr3_aa: SAISDGDGPQH
v_call: TRBV4-3; j_call: TRBJ2-2; cdr3_aa: ASSHTLGELF